One TCR beta chain is described in this entry. This clonotype is deemed medium-sized (0.01 to 0.1%). Its antigen is currently not known. Without the conserved terminal phenylalanine or tryptophan, this CDR3 likely stems from a read error. Full-length TCR variable regions were amplified by 5' RACE PCR using constant-region reverse primers, and then by semi-nested PCR using Nested Universal Primer A. The ReliaPrep RNA Cell Miniprep System was used to extract total RNA, which was then reverse transcribed into 5'RACE-ready cDNA with the SMARTer RACE 5'/3' Kit. An Illumina MiSeq was used to sequence the full-length TCR alpha and beta libraries, which had been barcoded with multiplex adaptors. For the original study's pipeline: For each of nine subset-tissue groups, sequencing data from the five patients were pooled, and the groups were then compared using unsupervised clustering of TCR gene usage. The Morisita-Horn index was used to calculate repertoire similarity, with shared sequences weighted according to their contribution to each repertoire. TCRdb trimmed public reads at Q25 via fastp, called clones via MiXCR and kept in-frame beta chains. Under each unique CDR3 protein, matching rows form one entry showing the most common genes and DNA. These V and J calls originate from TCRdb's pipeline instead of the authors' own analysis. A total of about 7,800 distinct CDR3 sequences appear in this sample, 36% of them only once. 5.5% to 8% of the sample is taken by the ten largest.

The data were obtained in a study (dated by TCRdb to between 2014 and 2017). About the study as a whole: The study tested whether tumor-infiltrating Tregs in breast cancer are recruited from blood Tregs or converted in situ from other CD4+ T cell subsets.

Broader findings and caveats from the paper: Validation in the larger cohort was restricted to a single TCR beta V-J rearrangement rather than whole repertoires. The TCR gene usage of tumor memory CD4+ T cells clustered together with blood and lymph node memory CD4+ cells and with lymph node naive CD4+ cells. The greatest overlap of tumor-infiltrating Treg TCR alpha and beta sequences was with tumor naive CD4+ T cells, followed next by blood naive CD4+ T cells.

A distance of 9 bases separates the germline ends of V and J, which lose 0 bases and 6 bases respectively. The germline V gene supplies CDR1 SGHRS and CDR2 YFSETQ. The CDR3 has 13 amino acids, counting both end residues. Only the CDR3 DNA stays, 39 bases, in frame from base 1. CD4+CD45RO+CD25- cells were isolated as memory CD4+ T cells. Tregs, naive and memory CD4+ T cells from tumor, blood and ipsilateral draining lymph nodes of 5 or 6 breast cancer patients underwent full-length TCR alpha and beta sequencing. Tumor tissue and lymph nodes obtained by ipsilateral axillary dissection were perfused with PBS, cut into small pieces and digested using collagenase I and hyaluronidase. FACS confirmed that the sorted cell populations were more than 90% pure.

The clonotype comes from a female donor with breast cancer. The rearrangement combines TRBV5-1 with TRBJ1-2; TRBD1 is perhaps the D gene, given 5 matching bases. Sequenced: tumor-infiltrating memory CD4+ T cells sorted from the breast tumor. The cell subset or site label on this specimen signifies: memory CD4+ T cells, CD4+CD45RO+CD25-. The CDR3 region has the sequence CASSLAGVDGYTL. DNA sequence: TGCGCCAGCAGCTTGGCGGGGGTGGATGGCTACACCCTC.